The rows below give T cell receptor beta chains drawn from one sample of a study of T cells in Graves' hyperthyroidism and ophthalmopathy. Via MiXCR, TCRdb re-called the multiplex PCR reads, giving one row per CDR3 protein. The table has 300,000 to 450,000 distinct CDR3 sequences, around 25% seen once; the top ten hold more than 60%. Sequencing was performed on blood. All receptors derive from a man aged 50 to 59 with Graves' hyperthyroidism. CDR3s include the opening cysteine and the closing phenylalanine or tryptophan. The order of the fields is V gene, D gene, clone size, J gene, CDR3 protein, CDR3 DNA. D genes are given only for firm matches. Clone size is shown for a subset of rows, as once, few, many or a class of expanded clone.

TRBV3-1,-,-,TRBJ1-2,CASSQDRGDYGYTF,TGTGCCAGCAGCCAAGATAGGGGGGACTATGGCTACACCTTC
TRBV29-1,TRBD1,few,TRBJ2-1,CSVWDRAANEQFF,TGCAGCGTTTGGGACAGGGCGGCCAATGAGCAGTTCTTC
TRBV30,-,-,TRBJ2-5,CAWSGGGNQETQYF,TGTGCCTGGAGTGGTGGAGGGAACCAAGAGACCCAGTACTTC
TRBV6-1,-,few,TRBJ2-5,CASSPGSADGETQYF,TGTGCCAGCAGTCCCGGTTCGGCGGACGGGGAGACCCAGTACTTC
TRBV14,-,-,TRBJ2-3,CASSQRGGTDTQYF,TGTGCCAGCAGCCAACGTGGGGGTACAGATACGCAGTATTTT
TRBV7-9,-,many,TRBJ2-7,CASSHLPETSYEQYF,TGTGCCAGCAGCCACTTACCGGAGACCTCCTACGAGCAGTACTTC
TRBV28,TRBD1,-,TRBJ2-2,CASGAPGQGTGELFF,TGTGCCAGCGGGGCACCGGGACAGGGGACCGGGGAGCTGTTTTTT
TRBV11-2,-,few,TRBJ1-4,CASSLVPRGVEKLFF,TGTGCCAGCAGCTTGGTTCCCAGGGGTGTGGAAAAACTGTTTTTT
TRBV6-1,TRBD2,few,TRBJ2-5,CASSSLAAGAQYF,TGTGCCAGCAGTTCCCTAGCTGCGGGGGCCCAGTACTTC
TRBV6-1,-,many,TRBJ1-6,CASSNRQERSYNSPLHF,TGTGCCAGCAGTAACAGACAGGAACGCTCCTATAATTCACCCCTCCACTTT
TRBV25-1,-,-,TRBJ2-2,CASSGVGTGELFF,TGTGCCAGCAGTGGTGTTGGCACCGGGGAGCTGTTTTTT
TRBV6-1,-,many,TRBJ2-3,CASSRFSTDTQYF,TGTGCCAGCAGTCGTTTCTCGACAGATACGCAGTATTTT
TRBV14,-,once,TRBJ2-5,CASSQDSRLQETQYF,TGTGCCAGCAGCCAAGATAGCCGACTCCAAGAGACCCAGTACTTC
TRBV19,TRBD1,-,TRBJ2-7,CASSIAQGYEQYF,TGTGCCAGTAGTATAGCACAGGGGTACGAGCAGTACTTC
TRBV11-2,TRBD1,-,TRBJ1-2,CASSPQTGGSYGYTF,TGTGCCAGCAGCCCCCAGACAGGGGGCAGCTATGGCTACACCTTC
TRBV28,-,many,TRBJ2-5,CASSSTDQETQYF,TGTGCCAGCAGTTCGACAGACCAAGAGACCCAGTACTTC
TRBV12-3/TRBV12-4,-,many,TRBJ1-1,CASSLSGTEAFF,TGTGCCAGCAGTCTCTCCGGCACTGAAGCTTTCTTT
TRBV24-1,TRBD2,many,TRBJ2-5,CATSDLGRGSRQETQYF,TGTGCCACCAGTGATTTGGGGCGGGGGTCGAGGCAAGAGACCCAGTACTTC
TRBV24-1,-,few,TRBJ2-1,CATSPRYNEQFF,TGTGCCACCAGTCCCAGGTACAATGAGCAGTTCTTC
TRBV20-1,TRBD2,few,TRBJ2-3,CSVGTSGSSTDTQYF,TGCAGTGTAGGGACTAGCGGAAGCAGCACAGATACGCAGTATTTT
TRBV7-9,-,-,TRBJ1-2,CASSSTGVENYGYTF,TGTGCCAGCAGCTCAACAGGAGTAGAAAACTATGGCTACACCTTC
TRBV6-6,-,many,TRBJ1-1,CASSYAQLNTEAFF,TGTGCCAGCAGTTACGCCCAGCTGAACACTGAAGCTTTCTTT
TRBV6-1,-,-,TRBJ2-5,CASSDRRASYRETQYF,TGTGCCAGCAGTGATCGCCGGGCCTCGTACCGGGAGACCCAGTACTTC
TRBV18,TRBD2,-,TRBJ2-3,CASSQTTAGDPPDTQYF,TGTGCCAGCTCCCAAACCACCGCGGGGGACCCGCCAGATACGCAGTATTTT
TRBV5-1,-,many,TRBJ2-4,CASSSRTDSLQYF,TGCGCCAGCAGCTCACGGACAGACAGCCTTCAGTACTTC
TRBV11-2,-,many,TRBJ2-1,CASSRGSDYYNEQFF,TGTGCCAGCAGCCGGGGGAGCGATTACTACAATGAGCAGTTCTTC
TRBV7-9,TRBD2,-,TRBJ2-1,CASSLDLSSGSYNEQFF,TGTGCCAGCAGCTTAGATTTGTCTAGCGGGTCCTACAATGAGCAGTTCTTC
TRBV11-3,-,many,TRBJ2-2,CASSLAGTGELFF,TGTGCCAGCAGCTTAGCGGGCACCGGGGAGCTGTTTTTT
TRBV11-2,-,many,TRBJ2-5,CASSLNTGTGETQYF,TGTGCCAGCAGCTTGAATACTGGGACGGGAGAGACCCAGTACTTC
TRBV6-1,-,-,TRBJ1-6,CASTMRQLSNSPLHF,TGTGCCAGCACCATGAGGCAGTTGTCTAATTCACCCCTCCACTTT
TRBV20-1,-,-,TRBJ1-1,CSASGGQVYTEAFF,TGCAGTGCTAGCGGGGGGCAGGTATACACTGAAGCTTTCTTT
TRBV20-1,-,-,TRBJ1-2,CSARDPGNYGYTF,TGCAGTGCTAGAGATCCAGGGAACTATGGCTACACCTTC
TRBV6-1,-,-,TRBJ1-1,CASRNPSNTEAFF,TGTGCCAGCAGGAACCCTTCGAACACTGAAGCTTTCTTT
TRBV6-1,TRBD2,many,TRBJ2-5,CASSPGLAGETQYF,TGTGCCAGCAGCCCCGGACTAGCGGGAGAGACCCAGTACTTC
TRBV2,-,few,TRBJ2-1,CASSPIGAANEQFF,TGTGCCAGCAGTCCTATTGGGGCTGCCAATGAGCAGTTCTTC